In its sample, the clone carrying this TCR beta chain was seen a few times. Its cognate antigen is unknown. The library targeted TCRbeta and was prepared with unique molecular identifiers. TCRdb reprocessed the PCR reads with MiXCR, giving one entry per CDR3 protein. Here the sample spans about 420,000 distinct CDR3 sequences, about 17% being singletons. These data originate in a study of T-cell reconstitution after alpha-beta-depleted transplantation in children. This CDR3 is 16 amino acids long. The ends were cut back, 5 bases at V and 0 bases at J, with 20 bases in the middle. The V gene's germline CDR1 is DFQATT and CDR2 SNEGSKA (reference sequence). Regarding the study as a whole: Several hundred graft clones that had expanded were reportedly the source of alpha-beta T cells about two months after transplant. Elevated TCRbeta diversity at day 60 was traced, in some patients, to surviving recipient T cells and thymic progenitors. A year had passed since transplant, and T-cell counts and diversity by then came mostly from newly produced T cells.

The sample in question was PBMCs, mostly from graft donor cells, obtained 360 days after TCRalphabeta/CD19-depleted stem cell transplant. This receptor was taken from a boy younger than two who had a stem cell transplant for Wiskott-Aldrich syndrome, so the T cells may come from the graft donor. V and J are TRBV20-1 and TRBJ2-7; D ambiguous. The CDR3 spells CSALRMGTQSSYEQYF. CDR3 sequence (DNA): TGCAGTGCTCTCAGAATGGGAACCCAGAGCTCCTACGAGCAGTACTTC.